This TCR beta chain originates from a study of shared clonotypes between healthy human individuals. Study-wide findings and caveats: Blood alone was sampled, and tissue repertoires likely differ.

Assay used: immunoSEQ multiplex PCR; TCRdb lists only in-frame clones, some missing. The sample lists almost 750,000 clones; approximately 77% were seen once. Worth noting for this clone: Its antigen is not known.

Trimming took 7 bases from V and 8 from J, leaving 18 bases between them. The germline V gene encodes CDR1 SGHVS and CDR2 FNYEAQ. The CDR3 covers 14 residues. The clonotype comes from a woman in her twenties or thirties in good health. The rearrangement uses TRBV7-6 and TRBJ1-3, with D perhaps TRBD1 (5 bases). Material for sequencing was memory CD4+ T cells sorted from blood. Subset meaning: CD45RA-negative fraction. The CDR3 region has the DNA TGTGCCAGCACCCCAATAAGCGGGGCAGACACCATATATTTT. Residues: CASTPISGADTIYF.